This entry is about one T cell receptor beta chain. No antigen is known for it. This sample is drawn from a study of regulatory T cells. Study observations and caveats: In CD3G-deficient patients, conventional CD4+ T cells were enriched for hydrophobic CDR3 residues at positions 6 and 7.

The primer mix had 52 TRBV and 13 TRBJ primers. Method: immunoSEQ multiplex PCR; TCRdb's copy keeps in-frame clones and lacks some. This repertoire shows roughly 32,000 clones, around 91% found once; its top ten account for 2% to 3%. The CDR3 totals 14 residues. Germline V gene sequence: CDR1 SGHRS, CDR2 YFSETQ. V was pared by 3 bases and J by 2 bases, with 10 bases between. The receptor was derived from a person under 30 with CD3G deficiency. The chain recombines TRBV5-1 with TRBJ2-3; perhaps TRBD1 as D (6 bases). Sequencing used conventional CD4+ T cells sorted from blood. Here the CDR3 reads CASSSGQFTDTQYF. The CDR3 nucleotides read TGCGCCAGCAGCTCTGGACAGTTCACAGATACGCAGTATTTT.